Included here is one TCR beta chain sequence, with context. The antigen is unknown. The data belong to a study of T cell responses to AZD1222 COVID-19 vaccine. The CDR3 has 15 amino acids. Germline CDR1 and CDR2: MDHEN and SYDVKM. The junction had 3 bases not matched to a gene; V was cut back by 2 bases and J by 1 base. Clones were read by immunoSEQ multiplex PCR, and TCRdb kept only the in-frame ones, dropping some. The sample has around 120,000 clones, 80% to 90% seen once. Study-level findings and limits: Donors, mostly white British, included more females; clonal diversity was possibly underestimated. As reported, nearly half of all spike-specific TCRs target variant regions that are unmutated. Seropositive at baseline were only a handful of AZD1222 recipients.

This sample comprised peripheral blood, obtained on day 0 of AZD1222 vaccination. The V gene is TRBV28, the J gene TRBJ2-7; TRBD2 matches 9 bases. The sequence came from an adult in good health. CDR3 nucleotide sequence: TGTGCCAGCAGTTTAGGCCTAGCGGGATCCTACGAGCAGTACTTC. This codes for CASSLGLAGSYEQYF. Looking up the rest from reference TRBV28 and TRBJ2-7 gives the full variable domain: DVKVTQSSRYLVKRTGEKVFLECVQDMDHENMFWYRQDPGLGLRLIYFSYDVKMKEKGDIPEGYSVSREKKERFSLILESASTNQTSMYLCASSLGLAGSYEQYFGPGTRLTVT.